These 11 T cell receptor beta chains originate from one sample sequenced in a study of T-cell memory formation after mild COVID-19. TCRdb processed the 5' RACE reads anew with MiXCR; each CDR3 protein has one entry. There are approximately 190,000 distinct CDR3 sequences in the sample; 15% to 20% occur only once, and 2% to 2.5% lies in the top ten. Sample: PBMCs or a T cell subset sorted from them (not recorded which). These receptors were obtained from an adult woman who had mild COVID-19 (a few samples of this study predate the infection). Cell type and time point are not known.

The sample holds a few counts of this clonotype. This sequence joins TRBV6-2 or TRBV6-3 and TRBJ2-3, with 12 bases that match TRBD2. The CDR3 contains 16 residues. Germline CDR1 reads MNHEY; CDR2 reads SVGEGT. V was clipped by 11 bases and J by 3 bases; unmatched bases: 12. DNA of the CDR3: TGTGCCCTTGCCGGGACTAGCGGGTCTCATACAGATACGCAGTATTTT. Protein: CALAGTSGSHTDTQYF.

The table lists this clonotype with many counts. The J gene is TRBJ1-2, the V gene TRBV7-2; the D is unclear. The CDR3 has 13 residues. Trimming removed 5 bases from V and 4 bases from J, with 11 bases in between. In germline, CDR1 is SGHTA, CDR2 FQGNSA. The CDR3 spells CASSPTASYGYTF. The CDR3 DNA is TGTGCCAGCAGCCCCACGGCCAGCTATGGCTACACCTTC.

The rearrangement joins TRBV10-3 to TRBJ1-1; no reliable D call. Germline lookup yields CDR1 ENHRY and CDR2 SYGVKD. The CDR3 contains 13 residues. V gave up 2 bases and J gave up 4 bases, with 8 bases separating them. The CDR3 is CAISERQLTEAFF. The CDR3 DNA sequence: TGTGCCATCAGTGAGAGGCAGCTCACTGAAGCTTTCTTT.

CDR3 region: CASSLRTVFEETQYF. The DNA for the CDR3 is TGTGCCAGCAGCCTGAGGACAGTATTTGAAGAGACCCAGTACTTC. The chain carries TRBV3-1 and TRBJ2-5; tentatively, D is TRBD1 (6 bases). Looked up from germline, CDR1 is LGHDT and CDR2 is YNNKEL (reference sequence). V shed 4 bases and J shed 3 bases, with 15 bases lying between them. The CDR3 totals 15 residues.

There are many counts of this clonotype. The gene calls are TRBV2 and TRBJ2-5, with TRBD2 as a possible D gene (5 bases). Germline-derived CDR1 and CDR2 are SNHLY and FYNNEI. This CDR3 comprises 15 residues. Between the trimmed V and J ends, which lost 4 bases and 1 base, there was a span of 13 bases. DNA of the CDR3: TGTGCCAGCAGTGTGCTGGAAGGGAGCCAAGAGACCCAGTACTTC. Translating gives CASSVLEGSQETQYF.

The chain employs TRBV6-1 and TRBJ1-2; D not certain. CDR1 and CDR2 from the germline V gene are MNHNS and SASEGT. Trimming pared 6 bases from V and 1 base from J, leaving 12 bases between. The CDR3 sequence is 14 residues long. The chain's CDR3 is CASRPHGYNYGYTF. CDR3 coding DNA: TGTGCCAGCAGACCTCATGGGTATAACTATGGCTACACCTTC.

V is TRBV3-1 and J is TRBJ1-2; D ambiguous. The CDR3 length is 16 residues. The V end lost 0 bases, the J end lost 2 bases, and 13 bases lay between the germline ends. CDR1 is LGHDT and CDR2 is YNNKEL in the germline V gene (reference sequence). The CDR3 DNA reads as TGTGCCAGCAGCCAAGATGTCGGTGGAGGAAACTATGGCTACACCTTC. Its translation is CASSQDVGGGNYGYTF. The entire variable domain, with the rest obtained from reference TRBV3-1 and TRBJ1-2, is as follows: DTAVSQTPKYLVTQMGNDKSIKCEQNLGHDTMYWYKQDSKKFLKIMFSYNNKELIINETVPNRFSPKSPDKAHLNLHINSLELGDSAVYFCASSQDVGGGNYGYTFGSGTRLTVV.

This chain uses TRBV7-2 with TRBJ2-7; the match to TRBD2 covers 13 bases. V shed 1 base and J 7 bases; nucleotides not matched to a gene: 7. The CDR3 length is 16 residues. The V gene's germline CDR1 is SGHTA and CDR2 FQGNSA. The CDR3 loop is CASSLEGSGLAGEQYF. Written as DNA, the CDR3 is TGTGCCAGCAGCTTAGAGGGGTCGGGACTAGCGGGAGAGCAGTACTTC.

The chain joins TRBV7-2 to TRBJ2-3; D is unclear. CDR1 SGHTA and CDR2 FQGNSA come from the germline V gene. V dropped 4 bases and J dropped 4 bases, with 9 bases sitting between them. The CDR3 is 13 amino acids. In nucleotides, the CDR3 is TGTGCCAGCAGCTGGGGTGGAGCAGATACGCAGTATTTT. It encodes CASSWGGADTQYF. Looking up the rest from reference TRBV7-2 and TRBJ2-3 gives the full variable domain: GAGVSQSPSNKVTEKGKDVELRCDPISGHTALYWYRQSLGQGLEFLIYFQGNSAPDKSGLPSDRFSAERTGGSVSTLTIQRTQQEDSAVYLCASSWGGADTQYFGPGTRLTVL.

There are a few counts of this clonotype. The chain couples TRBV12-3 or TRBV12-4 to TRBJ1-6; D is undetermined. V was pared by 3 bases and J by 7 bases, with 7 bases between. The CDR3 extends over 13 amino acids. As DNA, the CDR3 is TGTGCCAGCAGTTTTGGACCCAATTCACCCCTCCACTTT. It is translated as CASSFGPNSPLHF.

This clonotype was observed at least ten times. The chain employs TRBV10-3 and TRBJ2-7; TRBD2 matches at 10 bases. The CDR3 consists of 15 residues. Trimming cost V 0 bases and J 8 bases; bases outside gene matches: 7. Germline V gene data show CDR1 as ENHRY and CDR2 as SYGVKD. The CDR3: CAISESALAGDKQYF. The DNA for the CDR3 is TGTGCCATCAGTGAGTCTGCGCTAGCGGGAGATAAGCAGTACTTC.